This TCR beta chain came from a study of T-cell reconstitution after alpha-beta-depleted transplantation in children. V was cut by 5 bases and J by 2 bases, with 16 bases left in between. This CDR3 spans 15 amino acids. Germline V gene lookup returns CDR1 LNHNV and CDR2 YYDKDF (reference sequence). Researchers prepared the TCRbeta library using unique molecular identifiers, the study reports. TCRdb reanalysed the PCR reads using MiXCR and keeps one entry per CDR3 protein. The sample lists approximately 1,000,000 distinct CDR3 sequences; about 29% were seen once. A few counts support this clonotype. The clonotype was recovered from a boy under two years old who had a stem cell transplant for SCID, so the T cells may come from the graft donor. Sequenced here: PBMCs, mostly from graft donor cells, sampled 360 days after TCRalphabeta/CD19-depleted stem cell transplant. The chain combines TRBV15 with TRBJ2-7, with D perhaps assigned TRBD1 or TRBD2 (5 bases each). CDR3 sequence reads: CATSPWDGEAYEQYF. The DNA of the CDR3 is TGTGCCACCAGCCCGTGGGACGGAGAAGCCTACGAGCAGTACTTC.